This T cell receptor (beta chain) was recovered during a study of prognosis after radiotherapy for stage I lung cancer. The genomic DNA TCR beta CDR3 region underwent two rounds of multiplex PCR. First-round PCR used primers specific to each TRBV and TRBJ gene. One entry per CDR3 protein results from TCRdb running MiXCR on the multiplex PCR reads. The sample lists 15,000 to 20,000 distinct CDR3 sequences; around two fifths were seen once. The germline V gene has CDR1 MNHEY and CDR2 SVGEGT. The ends were cut back, 3 bases at V and 0 bases at J, with 15 bases in the middle. The CDR3 totals 17 residues. There were around 6 milliliters of peripheral blood drawn at each of two time points.

The input for sequencing was PBMCs, taken before or after stereotactic body radiation therapy (not recorded which). The chain is built from TRBV6-2 or TRBV6-3 and TRBJ1-3; D remains ambiguous. The receptor's source is a donor over 45 with non-small cell lung cancer. This CDR3 reads CASSYHFQALSGNTIYF. CDR3 bases: TGTGCCAGCAGTTATCACTTCCAGGCACTCTCTGGAAACACCATATATTTT.